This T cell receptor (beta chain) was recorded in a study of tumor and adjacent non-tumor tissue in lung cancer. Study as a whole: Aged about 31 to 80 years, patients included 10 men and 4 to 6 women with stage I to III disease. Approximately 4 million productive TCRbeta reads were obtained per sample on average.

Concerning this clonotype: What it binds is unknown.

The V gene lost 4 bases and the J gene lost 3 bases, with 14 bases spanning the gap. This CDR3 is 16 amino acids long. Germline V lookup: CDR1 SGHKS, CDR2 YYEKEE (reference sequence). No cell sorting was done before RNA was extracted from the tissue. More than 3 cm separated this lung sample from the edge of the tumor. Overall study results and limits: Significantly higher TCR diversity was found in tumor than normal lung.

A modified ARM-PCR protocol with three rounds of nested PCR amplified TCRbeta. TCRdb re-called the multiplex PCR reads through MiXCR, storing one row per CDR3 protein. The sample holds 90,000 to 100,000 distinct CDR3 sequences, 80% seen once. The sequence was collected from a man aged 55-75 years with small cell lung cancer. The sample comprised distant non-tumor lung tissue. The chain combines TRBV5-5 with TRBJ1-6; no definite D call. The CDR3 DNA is TGTGCCAGCAGCGGACGGATGAATATCTATAATTCACCCCTCCACTTT. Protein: CASSGRMNIYNSPLHF. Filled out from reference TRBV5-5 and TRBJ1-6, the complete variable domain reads DAGVTQSPTHLIKTRGQQVTLRCSPISGHKSVSWYQQVLGQGPQFIFQYYEKEERGRGNFPDRFSARQFPNYSSELNVNALLLGDSALYLCASSGRMNIYNSPLHFGNGTRLTVT.